What follows are 27 T cell receptor beta chains derived from one specimen sequenced in a study of neoadjuvant anti-PD-1 for oral cavity cancer. Clones were sequenced by immunoSEQ multiplex PCR, and TCRdb holds only the in-frame ones, with some missing. The data contain more than 15,000 clones, 72% of them singletons. The sample here was PBMCs, taken before nivolumab (anti-PD-1) treatment. The receptor source for this set is a person between 40 and 79 years old with oral cavity squamous cell carcinoma.

This chain uses TRBV11-2 with TRBJ1-1; TRBD1 is a possible D gene (5 bases). The CDR3 consists of 14 residues. V lost 0 bases, J lost 7 bases, and 12 bases lay in between. Germline V lookup: CDR1 SGHAT, CDR2 FQNNGV. The CDR3 spells CASSLDPGSGEAFF. As DNA, the CDR3 is TGTGCCAGCAGCTTAGATCCAGGGTCGGGTGAAGCTTTCTTT.

The rearrangement joins TRBV6-1 to TRBJ1-4; 9 positions agree with TRBD1. Germline CDR1 MNHNS, CDR2 SASEGT. There are 15 residues in the CDR3. V was pared by 6 bases and J by 11 bases, with 13 bases of the junction left unmatched. For the CDR3, the DNA is TGTGCCAGCAGGGCAACGGACAGGGGAGTCGGGAAACTGTTTTTT. Its protein product is CASRATDRGVGKLFF.

The chain is built from TRBV4-2 and TRBJ1-6; a possible D gene is TRBD1 (5 bases). This CDR3 comprises 16 residues. The germline gives CDR1 LGHNA, CDR2 YNFKEQ. V lost 0 bases, J lost 7 bases, and 13 bases lay in between. The CDR3 is CASSQDGGGRNSPLHF. Here the CDR3 DNA reads TGTGCCAGCAGCCAAGATGGGGGGGGAAGGAATTCACCCCTCCACTTT.

The genes are TRBV10-3 and TRBJ2-6; D is unresolved. Trimming shortened V by 6 bases and J by 4 bases, and 10 bases separated the two germline ends. The length of the CDR3 is 14 residues. CDR1 ENHRY and CDR2 SYGVKD come from the germline V gene. The CDR3, as DNA: TGTGCCATCAGCCACTCGACAGGGGCCAACGTCCTGACTTTC. Translating it yields CAISHSTGANVLTF.

V is TRBV7-8 and J is TRBJ2-6; D remains ambiguous. The germline V gene encodes CDR1 SGHVS and CDR2 FQNEAQ. The CDR3 is 16 residues long. Between the trimmed V and J ends, which lost 5 bases and 1 base, there was a span of 12 bases. This CDR3 is CASSLTLGSGANVLTF. The DNA for the CDR3 is TGTGCCAGCAGCCTGACTTTAGGGTCTGGGGCCAACGTCCTGACTTTC. The whole variable domain, remainder taken from reference TRBV7-8 and TRBJ2-6, is GAGVSQSPRYKVAKRGQDVALRCDPISGHVSLFWYQQALGQGPEFLTYFQNEAQLDKSGLPSDRFFAERPEGSVSTLKIQRTQQEDSAVYLCASSLTLGSGANVLTFGAGSRLTVL.

The sample holds a few counts of this clone. This sequence joins TRBV19 and TRBJ1-6; tentative D call: TRBD1 (6 bases). The germline V gene encodes CDR1 LNHDA and CDR2 SQIVND (reference sequence). The CDR3 loop spans 16 amino acids. With 3 bases removed from V and 9 bases from J, the gap between germline ends came to 18 bases. The CDR3 is CASSIRSGRGISPLHF. CDR3 sequence (DNA): TGTGCCAGTAGTATCCGCTCGGGGAGGGGGATTTCACCCCTCCACTTT.

This chain connects TRBV5-6 to TRBJ1-2; perhaps TRBD1 as D (6 bases). The germline V and J ends were trimmed by 0 bases and 0 bases, with 12 bases remaining between them. This CDR3 region has 16 residues. CDR1 and CDR2 from the germline V gene are SGHDT and YYEEEE. This CDR3 is CASSLDRVFTNYGYTF. The CDR3 DNA reads as TGTGCCAGCAGCTTGGACAGGGTCTTCACTAACTATGGCTACACCTTC.

The chain carries TRBV19 and TRBJ2-6; D gene unclear. Trimming stripped 3 bases from V and 0 bases from J, with 9 bases between. Per germline, CDR1 LNHDA and CDR2 SQIVND (reference sequence). The CDR3 is 16 residues long. DNA of the CDR3: TGTGCCAGTAGTATGCCCTCACTCTCTGGGGCCAACGTCCTGACTTTC. This sequence encodes CASSMPSLSGANVLTF. Filled out from reference TRBV19 and TRBJ2-6, the complete variable domain reads DGGITQSPKYLFRKEGQNVTLSCEQNLNHDAMYWYRQDPGQGLRLIYYSQIVNDFQKGDIAEGYSVSREKKESFPLTVTSAQKNPTAFYLCASSMPSLSGANVLTFGAGSRLTVL.

This chain connects TRBV10-3 to TRBJ2-7, with TRBD1 matching 8 bases. The V segment lost 6 bases and the J segment 5 bases; nucleotides outside the gene matches: 6. CDR3 length: 13 amino acids. Germline V gene sequence: CDR1 ENHRY, CDR2 SYGVKD. The CDR3 sequence: CAIRGAGGNEQYF. In DNA form, the CDR3 reads TGTGCCATCAGGGGGGCAGGGGGCAACGAGCAGTACTTC.

CDR3 sequence: CASSSLYEQYF. DNA for the CDR3: TGTGCCAGCAGCAGCTTGTACGAGCAGTACTTC. The chain carries TRBV6-6 and TRBJ2-7, with D uncertain. Germline V gene sequence: CDR1 MNHNY, CDR2 SVGAGI (reference sequence). Trimming shortened V by 6 bases and J by 4 bases, and 7 bases separated the two germline ends. This CDR3 region has 11 residues.

The sample holds a few counts of this clone. DNA for the CDR3: TGTGCCAGCTCTCGTGGGGAGACAGGGAGGCCCTACGAGCAGTACTTC. It translates to CASSRGETGRPYEQYF. The J gene is TRBJ2-7, the V gene TRBV18; D perhaps matches TRBD1 (7 bases). Trimming stripped 6 bases from V and 2 bases from J, with 20 bases between. Germline CDR1 KGHSH, CDR2 LQKENI. The CDR3 loop spans 16 amino acids.

The rearrangement links TRBV12-2 to TRBJ1-5; no DNA check was done on the table's D call, TRBD1. TRBV12-2 has pseudogene status. This CDR3 contains 14 residues. As DNA, the CDR3 is TGTGCAAGTCGCTTCCCTCAGGGGGCCCAGCCCCAGCATTTT. It yields the protein CASRFPQGAQPQHF.

V gene TRBV7-6 combines with J gene TRBJ2-7, with D possibly TRBD1 on 6 matching bases. This CDR3 region has 15 residues. Trimming removed 5 bases at V and 0 bases at J, with 14 bases between. Germline CDR1 and CDR2: SGHVS and FNYEAQ. CDR3 DNA: TGTGCCAGCAGCCAACGATACAGGGACTCCTACGAGCAGTACTTC. Encoded protein: CASSQRYRDSYEQYF.

This clone was seen a single time. This chain links TRBV6-4 with TRBJ2-1; 7 bases are shared with TRBD2. The V gene's germline CDR1 is MRHNA and CDR2 SNTAGT. V gave up 5 bases and J gave up 8 bases; unmatched junction bases: 9. This CDR3 has 14 amino acids. CDR3 sequence: CASSFGGGQDEQFF. In nucleotides, the CDR3 is TGTGCCAGCAGTTTCGGGGGAGGGCAAGATGAGCAGTTCTTC.

The chain combines TRBV27 with TRBJ2-7; D gene uncertain. The V end was cut by 5 bases, the J end by 0 bases, with 11 bases between. CDR3 length equals 14 residues. Germline values: CDR1 MNHEY, CDR2 SMNVEV (reference sequence). The CDR3 DNA is TGTGCCAGCAGTCCCCAAGTATCCTCCTACGAGCAGTACTTC. Translating gives CASSPQVSSYEQYF.

V and J are TRBV5-1 and TRBJ1-1; D unresolved. Trimming cost V 4 bases and J 8 bases, with 18 bases left between them. This CDR3 has 14 residues. Per the germline V gene, CDR1 is SGHRS and CDR2 is YFSETQ. The CDR3, as DNA: TGCGCCAGCAGCCAATCCGCCTCGGGCCTCGAAGCTTTCTTT. It is translated as CASSQSASGLEAFF.

This clone was observed a few times. The chain employs TRBV7-9 and TRBJ1-1, with 8 bases matching TRBD1. CDR1 and CDR2 (germline): SEHNR, FQNEAQ (reference sequence). The V and J ends lost 5 bases and 3 bases, in that order; junction bases with no gene match: 2. The CDR3 totals 13 residues. CDR3 sequence reads: CASSGQGHTEAFF. CDR3 coding DNA: TGTGCCAGCAGCGGACAGGGCCACACTGAAGCTTTCTTT. The whole variable domain, remainder taken from reference TRBV7-9 and TRBJ1-1, is DTGVSQNPRHKITKRGQNVTFRCDPISEHNRLYWYRQTLGQGPEFLTYFQNEAQLEKSRLLSDRFSAERPKGSFSTLEIQRTEQGDSAMYLCASSGQGHTEAFFGQGTRLTVV.

The chain couples TRBV4-1 to TRBJ2-7, with TRBD2 matching over 9 bases. The trim removed 2 bases at V and 0 bases at J, leaving 2 bases unmatched. Germline V gives CDR1 MGHRA, CDR2 YSYEKL. The CDR3 sequence is 15 residues long. The CDR3 DNA is TGCGCCAGCAGCCAAACTAGCGGGTTCTCCTACGAGCAGTACTTC. Its translation: CASSQTSGFSYEQYF.

The genes are TRBV9 and TRBJ2-7; 15 nucleotides agree with TRBD2. The CDR3 loop spans 17 amino acids. J lost 5 bases, V lost 4 bases, and 10 bases had no gene match. From germline, CDR1 is SGDLS and CDR2 YYNGEE. The CDR3 bases are TGTGCCAGCAGCACAGGACTAGCGGGAGGGTGGCAGGACGAGCAGTACTTC. It translates to CASSTGLAGGWQDEQYF.

The chain uses TRBV5-1 and TRBJ1-1; D might be TRBD1 (6 bases). Germline V gives CDR1 SGHRS, CDR2 YFSETQ. This CDR3 spans 13 amino acids. Trimming took off 6 bases at V and 2 bases at J, with 11 bases between the two ends. CDR3 DNA: TGCGCCAGCACCCGGGGACAAAACACTGAAGCTTTCTTT. Protein: CASTRGQNTEAFF. The full variable domain, rest sourced from reference TRBV5-1 and TRBJ1-1, is KAGVTQTPRYLIKTRGQQVTLSCSPISGHRSVSWYQQTPGQGLQFLFEYFSETQRNKGNFPGRFSGRQFSNSRSEMNVSTLELGDSALYLCASTRGQNTEAFFGQGTRLTVV.

This rearrangement joins TRBV12-5 to TRBJ2-5, with 9 bases identical to TRBD2. Germline loops: CDR1 LGHNT, CDR2 FRNRAP. There are 15 residues in the CDR3. The trim removed 5 bases at V and 1 base at J, leaving 5 bases unmatched. CDR3 nucleotide sequence: TGTGCTAGTGGTCTTAGCGGGAGATTCCAAGAGACCCAGTACTTC. Residues: CASGLSGRFQETQYF.

The V and J genes are TRBV30 and TRBJ1-2; 7 bases match TRBD1. The ends lost 4 bases at V and 2 bases at J; junction bases unmatched: 7. There are 14 residues in the CDR3. From germline, CDR1 is GTSNPN and CDR2 SVGIG (reference sequence). The CDR3 DNA sequence: TGTGCCTGGACCTTCCGGGACAGAAACTATGGCTACACCTTC. Protein sequence: CAWTFRDRNYGYTF. The full variable domain, completed using reference TRBV30 and TRBJ1-2, is SQTIHQWPATLVQPVGSPLSLECTVEGTSNPNLYWYRQAAGRGLQLLFYSVGIGQISSEVPQNLSASRPQDRQFILSSKKLLLSDSGFYLCAWTFRDRNYGYTFGSGTRLTVV.

This chain connects TRBV19 to TRBJ1-1; no firm D call. Germline V lookup: CDR1 LNHDA, CDR2 SQIVND (reference sequence). V gave up 3 bases and J gave up 0 bases, with 8 bases separating them. This CDR3 region has 14 residues. CDR3 protein: CASSMDGLNTEAFF. The CDR3 DNA reads TGTGCCAGTAGTATGGACGGCCTGAACACTGAAGCTTTCTTT.

The table lists this clone with a count of one. The V and J genes are TRBV15 and TRBJ1-1, with TRBD1 matching over 9 bases. V lost 3 bases and J lost 2; bases outside the gene matches: 4. The CDR3 covers 15 residues. Per the germline V gene, CDR1 is LNHNV and CDR2 is YYDKDF (reference sequence). CDR3 loop: CATSRGDRVNTEAFF. Here the CDR3 DNA reads TGTGCCACCAGCAGGGGGGACAGGGTTAACACTGAAGCTTTCTTT.

This chain uses TRBV10-1 with TRBJ2-2, with 7 bases that match TRBD2. V dropped 6 bases and J dropped 6; count of bases not matched to a gene: 10. The CDR3 is 15 residues long. Germline V gives CDR1 WNHNN, CDR2 SYGVQD (reference sequence). The CDR3 bases are TGCGCCAGCAGGTTCGGGACTATCGGATCCGGGGAGCTGTTTTTT. It encodes CASRFGTIGSGELFF.

This clone was seen more than once but under ten times. V and J are TRBV5-1 and TRBJ2-2, with D uncertain. The germline CDR1 and CDR2 sequences are SGHRS and YFSETQ. The CDR3 is made up of 12 amino acids. V dropped 1 base and J dropped 6 bases, with 4 bases sitting between them. CDR3 DNA: TGCGCCAGCAGCTTGATGTCCGGGGAGCTGTTTTTT. Its protein is CASSLMSGELFF. Together with reference TRBV5-1 and TRBJ2-2, the CDR3 gives the full variable domain: KAGVTQTPRYLIKTRGQQVTLSCSPISGHRSVSWYQQTPGQGLQFLFEYFSETQRNKGNFPGRFSGRQFSNSRSEMNVSTLELGDSALYLCASSLMSGELFFGEGSRLTVL.

This chain uses TRBV7-8 with TRBJ2-3, with 11 bases aligning to TRBD2. The CDR3 is made up of 16 amino acids. V trimming: 5 bases; J trimming: 6 bases; junction bases outside the gene matches: 10. Germline CDR1 reads SGHVS; CDR2 reads FQNEAQ. This CDR3 is CASSPRTSGYTDTQYF. The CDR3 region has the DNA TGTGCCAGCAGCCCCAGGACTAGCGGGTATACGGATACGCAGTATTTT.